The clone carrying this T cell receptor beta chain was counted a single time. Its antigen is unknown. This sample was included in a study of OX40 agonist ivuxolimab in advanced cancers. The data were produced by immunoSEQ multiplex PCR, yet TCRdb's version contains in-frame clones alone and is incomplete. The sample contains approximately 66,000 clones, roughly 80% of which appear only once. Germline V CDR1 and CDR2: MNHEY, SMNVEV (reference sequence). Trimming left V 6 bases short and J 5 bases short, with 13 bases between. This CDR3 spans 13 amino acids. The study's findings and limits: Patients with a partial response at 0.1-3.0 mg/kg had among the lowest clonal expansion. Normalized expansion of T-cell clones was also low for some nonresponders. By week 6 at 0.1 to 3.0 mg/kg, blood CD4+ and CD8+ T cells had expanded clonally. On average, CD8+ T cells had more expanded clones than CD4+.

This sequence joins TRBV27 and TRBJ2-5, with D perhaps TRBD1 or TRBD2 (7 bases each). The TCR comes from an adult with an advanced solid tumor such as melanoma, head and neck, liver or kidney cancer. This material consisted of CD4+ or CD8+ T cells sorted from blood, taken in a trial of the OX40 agonist ivuxolimab. The CDR3 protein is CASSRGGWETQYF. The DNA for the CDR3 is TGTGCCAGCAGCAGGGGGGGATGGGAGACCCAGTACTTC.